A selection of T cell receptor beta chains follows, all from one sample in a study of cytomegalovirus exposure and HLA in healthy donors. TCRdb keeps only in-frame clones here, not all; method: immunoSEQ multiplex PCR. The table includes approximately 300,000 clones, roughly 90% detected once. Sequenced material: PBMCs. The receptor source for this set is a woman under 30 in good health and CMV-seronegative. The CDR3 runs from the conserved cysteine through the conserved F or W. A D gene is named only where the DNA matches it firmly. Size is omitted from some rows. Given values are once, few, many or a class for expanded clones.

TGTGCCAGCAGCTTAGGTTCAGGGGTCTACGAGCAGTACTTC CASSLGSGVYEQYF - - TRBJ2-7 TRBV7-9
TGCGCCAGCAGCTTACAAGGGGATATACATGGCTACACCTTC CASSLQGDIHGYTF - - TRBJ1-2 TRBV5-1
TGCGCCAGCAGCCAAGGAGGGGGACTAGGGCTCCGGGAGCAGTTCTTC CASSQGGGLGLREQFF few TRBD2 TRBJ2-1 TRBV4-1
TGTGCCACCAGCAGAGACGGCTACGAGCAGTACTTC CATSRDGYEQYF - - TRBJ2-7 TRBV15
TGTGCCAGCAGCTTAGACGGGAATGGGTTATACGAGCAGTACTTC CASSLDGNGLYEQYF - - TRBJ2-7 TRBV7-2
TGTGCCAGCAGTTTACCAGAGGCGGGCCGGCCTTTCTTT CASSLPEAGRPFF - - TRBJ1-1 TRBV28
TGTGCCTGGACCCAGAACCATCAGGGGACCCAGTACTTC CAWTQNHQGTQYF - - TRBJ2-5 TRBV30
TGCGCCAGCAGCCAAGATCTTGTGAGGCTCACTGAAGCTTTCTTT CASSQDLVRLTEAFF - - TRBJ1-1 TRBV4-1
TGTGCCAGCAGCCAAGATGCCCTGGGGGGTCCAGATACGCAGTATTTT CASSQDALGGPDTQYF - - TRBJ2-3 TRBV14
TGTGCCAGCAGTTATGGCTTGGGGAGCATACAAGAGACCCAGTACTTC CASSYGLGSIQETQYF once - TRBJ2-5 TRBV6-5
TGTGCCAGCAGCTTAAGGAGTTGGAGCGAGCCCCAGCATTTT CASSLRSWSEPQHF - - TRBJ1-5 TRBV7-9
TGTGCCAGTAGTATACGGACGGGGAGTGGGGGGGAGACCCAGTACTTC CASSIRTGSGGETQYF - - TRBJ2-5 TRBV19
TGCGCCAGCAGGGACAGGGATGAGGAGACCCAGTACTTC CASRDRDEETQYF - TRBD1 TRBJ2-5 TRBV10-2
TGTGCCAGCAGCGTAGAATGGGACAGGTCCTACAATGAGCAGTTCTTC CASSVEWDRSYNEQFF - TRBD1 TRBJ2-1 TRBV9
TGTGCCAGCAGCGAACGGACAGGGGCTGGAAACACCATATATTTT CASSERTGAGNTIYF - TRBD1 TRBJ1-3 TRBV9
TGTGCCAGCAGCTTGGCGGGTACGGGTGGCTACACCTTC CASSLAGTGGYTF - - TRBJ1-2 TRBV5-5
TGTGCCAGCAAACTGTCCCAACAAGAGACCCAGTACTTC CASKLSQQETQYF few - TRBJ2-5 TRBV2
TGTGCCAGCAGCTTACTTCTCGGAGACGAGCAGTACTTC CASSLLLGDEQYF few - TRBJ2-7 TRBV7-9
TGTGCCAGCAGCTTACGGGCGGGTGGCTCCTACGAGCAGTACTTC CASSLRAGGSYEQYF - - TRBJ2-7 TRBV7-9
TGTGCCAGCAGCCAACTTCGGTCGTCTAACGGGAGCCTACCCTACAATGAGCAGTTCTTC CASSQLRSSNGSLPYNEQFF - - TRBJ2-1 TRBV4-2
TGTGCCAGCAGCGGGGGGAGTTCCACCGGGGAGCTGTTTTTT CASSGGSSTGELFF - - TRBJ2-2 TRBV7-9
TGTGCCAGCAGGTCGACAGGGGGCTACGAGCAGTACTTC CASRSTGGYEQYF - TRBD1 TRBJ2-7 TRBV27